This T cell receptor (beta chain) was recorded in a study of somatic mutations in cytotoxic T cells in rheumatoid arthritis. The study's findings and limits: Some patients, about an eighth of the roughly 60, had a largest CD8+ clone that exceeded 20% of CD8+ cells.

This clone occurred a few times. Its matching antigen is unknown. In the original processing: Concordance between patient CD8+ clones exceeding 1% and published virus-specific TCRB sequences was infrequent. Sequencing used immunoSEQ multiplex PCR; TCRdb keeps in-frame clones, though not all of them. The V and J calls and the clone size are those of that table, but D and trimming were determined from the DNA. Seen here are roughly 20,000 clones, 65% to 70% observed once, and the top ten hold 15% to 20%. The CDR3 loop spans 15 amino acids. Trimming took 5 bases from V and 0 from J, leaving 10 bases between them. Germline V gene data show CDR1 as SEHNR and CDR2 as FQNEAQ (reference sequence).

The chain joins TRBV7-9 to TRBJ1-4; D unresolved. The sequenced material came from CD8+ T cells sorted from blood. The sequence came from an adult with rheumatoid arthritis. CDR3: CASSIGPATNEKLFF. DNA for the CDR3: TGTGCCAGCAGCATTGGCCCAGCAACTAATGAAAAACTGTTTTTT.